This T cell receptor (beta chain) derives from a study of blood T cell repertoires in COVID-19. The germline V and J ends were trimmed by 4 bases and 9 bases, with 25 bases remaining between them. The CDR3 has 16 amino acids. How the authors handled the data: From reference gene primer amplification, estimates of nucleated cell counts were derived. Some clones are missing from TCRdb's copy, which holds only in-frame ones; the method was immunoSEQ multiplex PCR. V and J calls and clone size are given by that table; D and trimming were obtained from the DNA. This sample has fewer than 110,000 clones, with more than 70% found just once.

The TCR comes from a woman aged 80 or over in a cohort sampled during active COVID-19. This chain uses TRBV5-3 with TRBJ1-2; maybe TRBD1 (6 bases). TRBV5-3 is an open reading frame whose function is uncertain. Sequenced input: peripheral blood. The CDR3 sequence: CARSPTRGRVFGSYTF. The CDR3 bases are TGTGCCAGAAGCCCCACCAGGGGCCGAGTATTTGGGAGCTACACCTTC.